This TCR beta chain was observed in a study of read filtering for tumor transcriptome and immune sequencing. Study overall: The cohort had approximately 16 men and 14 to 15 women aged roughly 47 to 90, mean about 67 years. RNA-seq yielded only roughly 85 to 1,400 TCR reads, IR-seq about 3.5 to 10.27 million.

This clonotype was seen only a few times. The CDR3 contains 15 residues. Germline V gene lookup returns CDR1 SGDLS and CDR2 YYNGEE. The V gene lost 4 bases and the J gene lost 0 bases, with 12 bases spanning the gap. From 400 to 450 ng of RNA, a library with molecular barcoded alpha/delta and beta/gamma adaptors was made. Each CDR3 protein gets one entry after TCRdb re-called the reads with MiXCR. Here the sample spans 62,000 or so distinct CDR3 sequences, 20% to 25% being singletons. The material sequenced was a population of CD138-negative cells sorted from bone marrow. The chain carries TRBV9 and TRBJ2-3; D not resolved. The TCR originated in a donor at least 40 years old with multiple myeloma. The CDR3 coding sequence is TGTGCCAGCAGCCCCGTTGTAGTGAGCACAGATACGCAGTATTTT. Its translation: CASSPVVVSTDTQYF.